What follows is one TCR beta chain and its context. Its antigen is as yet unknown. Some clones are missing from TCRdb's copy, which holds only in-frame ones; the method was immunoSEQ multiplex PCR. Among approximately 640,000 clones listed, about 78% were seen once. The entry originates in a study of shared clonotypes between healthy human individuals. Study-level information: A few men and a couple of women, aged 18 to 49, were donors. Study conclusions and caveats: Sampling covered nothing but blood. Tissue TCR repertoires likely differ from those found in blood. For naive CD4 cells, 4.5% to 6.5% of clonotypes were shared across a handful of donors.

Sequencing was carried out using memory CD4+ T cells sorted from blood. The subset here: CD45RA-negative fraction. The receptor was isolated from a woman in her 30s in good health.

CDR3 protein: CASSFRTAVQETQYF. CDR3 coding DNA: TGTGCCAGCAGTTTCCGGACAGCAGTCCAAGAGACCCAGTACTTC. The chain is built from TRBV5-4 and TRBJ2-5, with D tentatively TRBD1 (6 bases). This CDR3 has 15 amino acids. Germline V gene data show CDR1 as SGHNT and CDR2 as YYREEE (reference sequence). Trimming pared 5 bases from V and 1 base from J, leaving 15 bases between.